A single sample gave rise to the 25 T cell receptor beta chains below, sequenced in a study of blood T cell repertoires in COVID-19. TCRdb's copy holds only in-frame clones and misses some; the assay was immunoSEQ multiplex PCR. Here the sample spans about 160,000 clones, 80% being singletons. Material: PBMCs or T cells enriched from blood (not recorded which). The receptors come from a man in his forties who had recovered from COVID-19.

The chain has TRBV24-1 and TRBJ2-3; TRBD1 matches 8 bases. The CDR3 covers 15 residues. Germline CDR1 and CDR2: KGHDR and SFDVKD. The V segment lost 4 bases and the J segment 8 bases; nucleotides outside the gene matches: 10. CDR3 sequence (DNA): TGTGCCACCAGTGAGCGGTCCAGGGGGCCCGCTACGCAGTATTTT. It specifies CATSERSRGPATQYF.

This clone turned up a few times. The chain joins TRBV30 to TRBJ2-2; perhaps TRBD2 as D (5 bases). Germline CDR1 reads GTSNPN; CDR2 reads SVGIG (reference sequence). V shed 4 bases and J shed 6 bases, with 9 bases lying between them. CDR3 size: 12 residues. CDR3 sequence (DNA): TGTGCCTGGATCCAGGAGGCCGGGGAGCTGTTTTTT. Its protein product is CAWIQEAGELFF. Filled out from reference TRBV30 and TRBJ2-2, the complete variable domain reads SQTIHQWPATLVQPVGSPLSLECTVEGTSNPNLYWYRQAAGRGLQLLFYSVGIGQISSEVPQNLSASRPQDRQFILSSKKLLLSDSGFYLCAWIQEAGELFFGEGSRLTVL.

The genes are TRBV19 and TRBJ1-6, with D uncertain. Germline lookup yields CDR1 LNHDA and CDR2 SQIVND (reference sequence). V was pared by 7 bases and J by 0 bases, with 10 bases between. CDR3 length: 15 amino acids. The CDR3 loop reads CASKVESSYNSPLHF. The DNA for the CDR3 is TGTGCCAGTAAAGTAGAAAGCTCCTATAATTCACCCCTCCACTTT.

The DNA of the CDR3 is TGTGCCAGCAGCTTTAGATCGATCATGAACACTGAAGCTTTCTTT. Translated, it gives CASSFRSIMNTEAFF. The gene calls are TRBV11-2 and TRBJ1-1, with D unresolved. Germline values: CDR1 SGHAT, CDR2 FQNNGV. There are 15 residues in the CDR3. The V gene lost 3 bases and the J gene lost 0 bases, with 11 bases spanning the gap.

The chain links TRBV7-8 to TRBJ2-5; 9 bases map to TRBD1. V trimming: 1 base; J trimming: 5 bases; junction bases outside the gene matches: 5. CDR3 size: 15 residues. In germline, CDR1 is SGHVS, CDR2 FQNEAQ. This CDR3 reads CASSLETGGSETQYF. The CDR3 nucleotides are TGTGCCAGCAGCTTAGAGACAGGGGGGAGCGAGACCCAGTACTTC.

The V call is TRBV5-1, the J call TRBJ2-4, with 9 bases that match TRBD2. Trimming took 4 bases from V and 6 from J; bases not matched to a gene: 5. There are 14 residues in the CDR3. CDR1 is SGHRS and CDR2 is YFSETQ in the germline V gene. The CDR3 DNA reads TGCGCCAGCAGCCCCCCGGGACTAGCAAACATTCAGTACTTC. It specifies CASSPPGLANIQYF.

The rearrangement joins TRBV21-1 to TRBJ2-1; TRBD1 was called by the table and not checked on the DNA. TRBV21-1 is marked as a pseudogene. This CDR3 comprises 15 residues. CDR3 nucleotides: TGTGCCAGCAGCAGGGGGACAGGGGTAGGGAATGAGCAGTTCTTC. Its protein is CASSRGTGVGNEQFF.

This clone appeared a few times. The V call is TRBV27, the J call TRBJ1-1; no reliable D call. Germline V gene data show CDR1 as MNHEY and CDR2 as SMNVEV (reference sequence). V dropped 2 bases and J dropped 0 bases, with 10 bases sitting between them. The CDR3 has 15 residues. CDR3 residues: CASSLGQKMNTEAFF. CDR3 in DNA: TGTGCCAGCAGTTTAGGGCAGAAGATGAACACTGAAGCTTTCTTT.

CDR3 sequence reads: CASLDPGLGHNEQFF. The DNA for the CDR3 is TGTGCCAGCCTAGATCCGGGACTAGGCCACAATGAGCAGTTCTTC. This chain links TRBV6-5 with TRBJ2-1; TRBD2 matches at 8 bases. The CDR3 loop spans 15 amino acids. Germline CDR1 MNHEY, CDR2 SVGAGI. Unmatched junction bases numbered 11, after V lost 8 bases and J lost 5 bases.

The CDR3 coding sequence is TGTGCCAGCAGTGAACCGGGACAGGGGGCGTCCGGGGAGCTGTTTTTT. The encoded protein is CASSEPGQGASGELFF. The chain recombines TRBV25-1 with TRBJ2-2; 12 positions agree with TRBD1. Germline V gene lookup returns CDR1 MGHDK and CDR2 SYGVNS. V lost 2 bases, J lost 6 bases, and 4 bases stayed unmatched. The CDR3 length is 16 residues.

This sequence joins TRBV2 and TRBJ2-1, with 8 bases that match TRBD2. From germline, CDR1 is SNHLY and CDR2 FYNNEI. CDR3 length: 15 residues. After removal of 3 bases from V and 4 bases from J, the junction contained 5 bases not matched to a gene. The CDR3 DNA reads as TGTGCCAGCAGTGATTTGCGGGGGGTATACAATGAGCAGTTCTTC. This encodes CASSDLRGVYNEQFF.

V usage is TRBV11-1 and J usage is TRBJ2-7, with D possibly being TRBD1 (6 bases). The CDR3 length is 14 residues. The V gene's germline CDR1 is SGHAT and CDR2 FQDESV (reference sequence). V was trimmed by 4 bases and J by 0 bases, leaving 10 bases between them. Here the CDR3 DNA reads TGTGCCAGCAGCTCAAGGGACACCTCCTACGAGCAGTACGTC. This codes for CASSSRDTSYEQYV.

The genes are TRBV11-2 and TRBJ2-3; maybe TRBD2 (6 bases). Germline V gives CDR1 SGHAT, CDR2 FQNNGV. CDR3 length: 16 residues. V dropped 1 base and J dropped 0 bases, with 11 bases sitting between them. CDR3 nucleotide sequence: TGTGCCAGCAGCTTAGCGTGGGGGGTAAGCACAGATACGCAGTATTTT. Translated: CASSLAWGVSTDTQYF.

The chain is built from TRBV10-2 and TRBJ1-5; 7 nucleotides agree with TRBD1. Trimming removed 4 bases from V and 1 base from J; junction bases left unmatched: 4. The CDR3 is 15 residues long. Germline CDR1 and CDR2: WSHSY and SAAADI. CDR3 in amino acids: CASSVMGQSNQPQHF. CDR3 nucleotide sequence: TGCGCCAGCAGTGTAATGGGACAGAGCAATCAGCCCCAGCATTTT.

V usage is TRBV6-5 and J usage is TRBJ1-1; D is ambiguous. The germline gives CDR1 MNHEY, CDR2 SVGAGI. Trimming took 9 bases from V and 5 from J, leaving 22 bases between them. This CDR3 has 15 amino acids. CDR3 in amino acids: CASQLLHRRRTEAFF. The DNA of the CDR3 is TGTGCCAGTCAACTCTTACATAGGAGGAGGACTGAAGCTTTCTTT.

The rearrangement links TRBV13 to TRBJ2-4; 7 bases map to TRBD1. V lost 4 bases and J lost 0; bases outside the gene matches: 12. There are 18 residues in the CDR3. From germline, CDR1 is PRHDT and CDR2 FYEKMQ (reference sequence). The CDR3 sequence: CASSSDSTGELAKNIQYF. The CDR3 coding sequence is TGTGCCAGCAGCTCCGATTCAACAGGGGAGTTAGCCAAAAACATTCAGTACTTC.

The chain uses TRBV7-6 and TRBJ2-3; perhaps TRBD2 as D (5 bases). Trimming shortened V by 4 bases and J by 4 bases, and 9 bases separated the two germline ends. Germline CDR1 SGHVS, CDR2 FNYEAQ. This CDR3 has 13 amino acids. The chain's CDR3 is CASSWGDPDTQYF. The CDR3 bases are TGTGCCAGCAGCTGGGGAGACCCAGATACGCAGTATTTT. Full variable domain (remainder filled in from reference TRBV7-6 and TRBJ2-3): GAGVSQSPRYKVTKRGQDVALRCDPISGHVSLYWYRQALGQGPEFLTYFNYEAQQDKSGLPNDRFSAERPEGSISTLTIQRTEQRDSAMYRCASSWGDPDTQYFGPGTRLTVL.

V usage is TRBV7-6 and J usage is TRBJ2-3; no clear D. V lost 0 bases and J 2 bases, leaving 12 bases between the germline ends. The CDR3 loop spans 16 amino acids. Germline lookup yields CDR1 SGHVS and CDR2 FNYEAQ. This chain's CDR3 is CASSLASSTLTDTQYF. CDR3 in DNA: TGTGCCAGCAGCTTAGCTAGCAGCACCCTCACAGATACGCAGTATTTT.

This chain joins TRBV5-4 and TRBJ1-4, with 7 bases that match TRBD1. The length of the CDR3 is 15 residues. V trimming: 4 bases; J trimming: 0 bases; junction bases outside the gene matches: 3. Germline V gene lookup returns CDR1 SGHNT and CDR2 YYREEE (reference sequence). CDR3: CASSGQDPTNEKLFF. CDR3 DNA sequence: TGTGCCAGCAGCGGACAGGACCCAACTAATGAAAAACTGTTTTTT.

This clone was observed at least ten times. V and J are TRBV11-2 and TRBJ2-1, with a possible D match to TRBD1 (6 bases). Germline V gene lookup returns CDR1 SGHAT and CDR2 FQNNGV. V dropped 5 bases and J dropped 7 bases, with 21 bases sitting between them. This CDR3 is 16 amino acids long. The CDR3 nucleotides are TGTGCCAGCAGCCCTCGGACAGCAGACCCGGAGAATGAGCAGTTCTTC. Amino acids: CASSPRTADPENEQFF.

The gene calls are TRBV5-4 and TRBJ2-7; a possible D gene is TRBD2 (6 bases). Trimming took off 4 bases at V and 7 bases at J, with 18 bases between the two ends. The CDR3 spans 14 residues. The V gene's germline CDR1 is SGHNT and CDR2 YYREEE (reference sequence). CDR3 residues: CASSPYPGGEEQYV. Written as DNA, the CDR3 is TGTGCCAGCAGCCCGTACCCAGGCGGGGAGGAGCAGTACGTC.

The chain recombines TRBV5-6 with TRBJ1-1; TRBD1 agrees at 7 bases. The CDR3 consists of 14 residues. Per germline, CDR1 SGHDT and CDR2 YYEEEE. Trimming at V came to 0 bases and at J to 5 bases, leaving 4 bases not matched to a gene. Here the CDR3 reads CASSLGQGTTEAFF. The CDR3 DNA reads TGTGCCAGCAGCTTGGGACAGGGAACAACTGAAGCTTTCTTT.

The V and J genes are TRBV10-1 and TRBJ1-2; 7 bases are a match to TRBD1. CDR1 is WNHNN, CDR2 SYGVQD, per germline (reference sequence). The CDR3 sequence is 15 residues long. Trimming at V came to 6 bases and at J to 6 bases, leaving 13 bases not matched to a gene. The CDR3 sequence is CASRRHRDSADGYTF. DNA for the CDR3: TGCGCCAGCAGACGACATCGGGACAGCGCAGATGGCTACACCTTC.

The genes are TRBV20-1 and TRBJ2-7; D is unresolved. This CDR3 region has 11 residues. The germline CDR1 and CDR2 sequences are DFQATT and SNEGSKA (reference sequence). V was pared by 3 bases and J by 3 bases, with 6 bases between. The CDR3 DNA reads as TGCAGTGCTAGGAGAGGCTACGAGCAGTACTTC. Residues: CSARRGYEQYF.

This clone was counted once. DNA of the CDR3: TGTGCCAGCAGACCCGGGACAGGGAACTATGGCTACACCTTC. Translating gives CASRPGTGNYGYTF. The rearrangement uses TRBV6-5 and TRBJ1-2, with TRBD1 matching 9 bases. V was pared by 6 bases and J by 2 bases, with 4 bases of the junction left unmatched. The CDR3 extends over 14 amino acids. From germline, CDR1 is MNHEY and CDR2 SVGAGI.